This T cell receptor beta chain was sequenced for a study of blood T cell repertoires in COVID-19. In the study overall: The origin of the acute and convalescent COVID-19 samples was the United States, Italy and Spain.

Germline assignment: CDR1 SGHTA and CDR2 FQGTGA. This CDR3 is 15 amino acids long. V shed 1 base and J shed 7 bases, with 16 bases lying between them. This clone was seen just once. The authors' processing: It was from reference gene primer amplification that nucleated cell counts were estimated. Sequenced by immunoSEQ multiplex PCR; TCRdb stores in-frame clones only, minus some. V, J and clone size derive from that table, while D and trimming were established from the DNA sequence. The sample has some 250,000 clones; approximately 86% are singletons. The TCR comes from a woman in her twenties or thirties who had recovered from COVID-19. The chain links TRBV7-3 to TRBJ1-2; perhaps TRBD1 as D (5 bases). The sample comprised peripheral blood. The CDR3 DNA sequence: TGTGCCAGCAGCTTAAACAAGGCAGGGCTCGGTGGCTACACCTTC. It translates to CASSLNKAGLGGYTF.